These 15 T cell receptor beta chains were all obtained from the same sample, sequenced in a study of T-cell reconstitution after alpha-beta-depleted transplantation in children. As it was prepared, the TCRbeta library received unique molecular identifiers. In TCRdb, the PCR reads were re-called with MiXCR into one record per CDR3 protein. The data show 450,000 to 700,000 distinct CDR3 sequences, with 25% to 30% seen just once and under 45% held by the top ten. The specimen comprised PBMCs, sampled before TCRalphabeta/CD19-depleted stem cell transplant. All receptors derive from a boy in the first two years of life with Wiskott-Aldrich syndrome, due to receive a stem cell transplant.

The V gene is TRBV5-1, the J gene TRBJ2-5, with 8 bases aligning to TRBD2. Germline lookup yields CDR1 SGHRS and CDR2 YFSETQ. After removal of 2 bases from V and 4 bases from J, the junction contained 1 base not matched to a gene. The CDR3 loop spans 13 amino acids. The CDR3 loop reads CASSFLAGETQYF. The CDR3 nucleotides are TGCGCCAGCAGCTTCCTAGCGGGAGAGACCCAGTACTTC. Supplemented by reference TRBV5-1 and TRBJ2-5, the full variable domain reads KAGVTQTPRYLIKTRGQQVTLSCSPISGHRSVSWYQQTPGQGLQFLFEYFSETQRNKGNFPGRFSGRQFSNSRSEMNVSTLELGDSALYLCASSFLAGETQYFGPGTRLLVL.

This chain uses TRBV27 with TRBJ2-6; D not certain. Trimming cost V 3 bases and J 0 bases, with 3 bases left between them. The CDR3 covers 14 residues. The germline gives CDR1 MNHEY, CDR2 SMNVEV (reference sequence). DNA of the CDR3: TGTGCCAGCAGTTTGGTCTCTGGGGCCAACGTCCTGACTTTC. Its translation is CASSLVSGANVLTF.

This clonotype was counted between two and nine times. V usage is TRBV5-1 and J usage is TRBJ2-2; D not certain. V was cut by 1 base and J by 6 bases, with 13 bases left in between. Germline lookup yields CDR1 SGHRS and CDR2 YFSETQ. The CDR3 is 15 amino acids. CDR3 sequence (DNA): TGCGCCAGCAGCTTGTCAGTTCTCAACCCCGGGGAGCTGTTTTTT. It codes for CASSLSVLNPGELFF.

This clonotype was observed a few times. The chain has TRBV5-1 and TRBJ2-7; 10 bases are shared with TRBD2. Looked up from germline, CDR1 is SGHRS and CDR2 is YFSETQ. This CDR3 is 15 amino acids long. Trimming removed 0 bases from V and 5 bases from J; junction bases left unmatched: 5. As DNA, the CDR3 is TGCGCCAGCAGCTTGGTACTAGCGGGATCAGACGAGCAGTACTTC. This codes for CASSLVLAGSDEQYF.

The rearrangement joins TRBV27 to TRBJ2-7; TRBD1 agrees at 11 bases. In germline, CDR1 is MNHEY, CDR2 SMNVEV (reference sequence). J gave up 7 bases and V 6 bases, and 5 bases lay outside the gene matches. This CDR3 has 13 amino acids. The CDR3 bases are TGTGCCAGCAGGAGGACAGGGGGCAGTGAGCAGTACTTC. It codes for CASRRTGGSEQYF.

The CDR3 protein is CASSQTADEQFF. CDR3 nucleotide sequence: TGTGCCAGCAGCCAGACAGCGGATGAGCAGTTCTTC. The chain recombines TRBV3-1 with TRBJ2-1; D may correspond to TRBD1 or TRBD2 (5 bases each). V was pared by 3 bases and J by 8 bases, with 8 bases between. Germline CDR1 and CDR2: LGHDT and YNNKEL (reference sequence). The length of the CDR3 is 12 residues.

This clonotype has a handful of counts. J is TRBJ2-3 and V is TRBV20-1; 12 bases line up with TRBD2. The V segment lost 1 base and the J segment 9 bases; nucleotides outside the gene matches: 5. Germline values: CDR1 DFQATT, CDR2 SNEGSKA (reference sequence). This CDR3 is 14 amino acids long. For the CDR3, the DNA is TGCAGTGCTAGAGGACTAGCGGGAGAGGGCACGCAGTATTTT. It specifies CSARGLAGEGTQYF.

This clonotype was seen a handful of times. The CDR3 spells CASSSGRRNSPLHF. The DNA for the CDR3 is TGTGCCAGCAGTTCAGGGAGGAGGAATTCACCCCTCCACTTT. The chain joins TRBV12-3 or TRBV12-4 to TRBJ1-6, with a possible D match to TRBD1 (5 bases). The V and J ends lost 4 bases and 7 bases respectively, with 11 bases between them. The CDR3 totals 14 residues.

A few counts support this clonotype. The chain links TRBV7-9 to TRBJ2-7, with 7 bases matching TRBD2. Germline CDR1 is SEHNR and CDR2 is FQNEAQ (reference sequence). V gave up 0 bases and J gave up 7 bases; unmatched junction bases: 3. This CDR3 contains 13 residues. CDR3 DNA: TGTGCCAGCAGCTTAGCAGGGGAGGGTGAGCAGTACTTC. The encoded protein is CASSLAGEGEQYF.

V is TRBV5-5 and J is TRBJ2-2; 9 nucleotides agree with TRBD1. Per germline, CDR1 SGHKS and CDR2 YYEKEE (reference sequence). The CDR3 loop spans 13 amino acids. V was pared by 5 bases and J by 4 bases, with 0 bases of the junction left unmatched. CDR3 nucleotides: TGTGCCAGCAGGGGACAGGGCACCGGGGAGCTGTTTTTT. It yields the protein CASRGQGTGELFF.

DNA for the CDR3: TGTGCCAGCAGCTCTTCCCCGCTTGCGACCCAGTACTTC. It yields the protein CASSSSPLATQYF. The chain carries TRBV7-3 and TRBJ2-5; D gene unclear. The CDR3 is made up of 13 amino acids. CDR1 is SGHTA, CDR2 FQGTGA, per germline. V lost 4 bases to trimming and J lost 7 bases, with 13 bases between them.

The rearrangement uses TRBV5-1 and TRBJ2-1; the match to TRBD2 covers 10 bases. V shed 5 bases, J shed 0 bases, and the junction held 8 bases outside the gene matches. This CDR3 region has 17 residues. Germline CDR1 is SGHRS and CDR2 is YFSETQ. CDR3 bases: TGCGCCAGCAGTGTGACTAGCGGGTTCTACTCCTACAATGAGCAGTTCTTC. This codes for CASSVTSGFYSYNEQFF.

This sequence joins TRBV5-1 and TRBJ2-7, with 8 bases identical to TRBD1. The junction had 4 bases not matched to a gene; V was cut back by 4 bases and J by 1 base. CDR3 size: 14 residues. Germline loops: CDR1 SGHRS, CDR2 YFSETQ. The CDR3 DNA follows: TGCGCCAGCAGCGTGTGGACAGGGTCCTACGAGCAGTACTTC. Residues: CASSVWTGSYEQYF. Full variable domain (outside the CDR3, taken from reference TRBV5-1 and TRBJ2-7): KAGVTQTPRYLIKTRGQQVTLSCSPISGHRSVSWYQQTPGQGLQFLFEYFSETQRNKGNFPGRFSGRQFSNSRSEMNVSTLELGDSALYLCASSVWTGSYEQYFGPGTRLTVT.

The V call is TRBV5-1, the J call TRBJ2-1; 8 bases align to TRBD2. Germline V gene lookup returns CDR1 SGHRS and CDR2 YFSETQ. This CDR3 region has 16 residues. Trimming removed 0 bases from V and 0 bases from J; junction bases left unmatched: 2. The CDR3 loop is CASSLGAGDSYNEQFF. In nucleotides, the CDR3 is TGCGCCAGCAGCTTGGGAGCGGGAGACTCCTACAATGAGCAGTTCTTC.

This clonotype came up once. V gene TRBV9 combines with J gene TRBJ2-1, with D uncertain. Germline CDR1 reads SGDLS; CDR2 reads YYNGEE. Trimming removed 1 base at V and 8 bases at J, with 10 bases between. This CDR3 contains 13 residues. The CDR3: CASSVQDGYEQFF. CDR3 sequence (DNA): TGTGCCAGCAGCGTACAGGACGGCTATGAGCAGTTCTTC.